The clone carrying this TCR beta chain was detected a few times. Germline CDR1 and CDR2: MDHEN and SYDVKM. This CDR3 contains 11 residues. V was pared by 10 bases and J by 8 bases, with 14 bases between. This entry comes from a study of shared clonotypes between healthy human individuals. The overall study: Three CD4 naive, three CD4 memory, two CD8 naive and one CD8 memory plate were used per donor.

The protocol was immunoSEQ multiplex PCR, while the TCRdb copy is restricted to in-frame clones and leaves out a portion. The sample contains 2,500,000 or so clones, 90% to 95% of which appear only once. The clonotype comes from a man aged 18 to 29 in good health. This rearrangement joins TRBV28 to TRBJ1-2, with D perhaps matching TRBD1 (5 bases). The sample was naive CD4+ T cells sorted from blood. The subset denotes: CD45RA+ positively selected. CDR3 sequence reads: CAIVTGQGYTF. The CDR3 coding sequence is TGTGCCATCGTCACGGGGCAGGGCTACACCTTC.